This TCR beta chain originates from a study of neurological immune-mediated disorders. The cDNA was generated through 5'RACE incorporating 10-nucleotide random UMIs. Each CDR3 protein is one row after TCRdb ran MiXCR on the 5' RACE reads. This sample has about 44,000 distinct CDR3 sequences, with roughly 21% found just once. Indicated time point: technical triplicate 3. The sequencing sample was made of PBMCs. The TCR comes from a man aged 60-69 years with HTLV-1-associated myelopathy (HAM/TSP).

This CDR3 reads CASSPVRLNTEAFF. CDR3 nucleotide sequence: TGTGCCAGCAGCCCAGTGCGCTTGAACACTGAAGCTTTCTTT. The chain is built from TRBV12-3 or TRBV12-4 and TRBJ1-1; D gene uncertain. The CDR3 has 14 amino acids. Trimming removed 6 bases from V and 0 bases from J, with 11 bases in between.